The 10 T cell receptor beta chains presented below share a single source sample, sequenced in a study of cytomegalovirus exposure and HLA in healthy donors. It was with 60 Vbeta and 13 Jbeta primers that the PCR ran. Measured with immunoSEQ multiplex PCR; TCRdb has only the in-frame clones, and not every one. Among some 100,000 clones listed, approximately 73% were seen once. Sequenced material: PBMCs. These receptors all stem from a woman aged 45-60 years in good health and CMV-seropositive.

In regard to this clone: One end of the junction fails to match germline, which may point to a read error. The J gene is TRBJ2-7, the V gene TRBV7-9; 9 nucleotides agree with TRBD1. The germline gives CDR1 SEHNR, CDR2 FQNEAQ (reference sequence). The CDR3 extends over 15 amino acids. The CDR3 protein is CSSSLATGGGYEQYF. The CDR3 DNA reads TGTTCCAGCAGCTTAGCTACAGGGGGCGGCTACGAGCAGTACTTC.

This clone was observed a handful of times. This chain uses TRBV2 with TRBJ1-4; the D is unclear. The CDR3 is 15 residues long. Germline V lookup: CDR1 SNHLY, CDR2 FYNNEI. Between the trimmed V and J ends, which lost 11 bases and 3 bases, there was a span of 19 bases. DNA of the CDR3: TGTGCCTCCAACGAAGGCGGGCGGGCTAATGAAAAACTGTTTTTT. It codes for CASNEGGRANEKLFF.

The chain couples TRBV4-2 to TRBJ2-7; 9 bases match TRBD2. J gave up 3 bases and V 1 base, and 4 bases lay outside the gene matches. The germline gives CDR1 LGHNA, CDR2 YNFKEQ. This CDR3 has 15 amino acids. The CDR3 DNA follows: TGTGCCAGCAGCCAAGGAATTAGCGGGGGCTACGAGCAGTACTTC. Amino acid sequence: CASSQGISGGYEQYF.

The V call is TRBV4-1, the J call TRBJ1-4; TRBD1 matches at 7 bases. Germline V CDR1 and CDR2: MGHRA, YSYEKL. This CDR3 is 15 amino acids long. The ends lost 4 bases at V and 8 bases at J; junction bases unmatched: 10. The CDR3 bases are TGCGCCAGCAGCCGTTTAGGGGGCCCGCAAGAAAAACTGTTTTTT. Its protein product is CASSRLGGPQEKLFF.

J is TRBJ2-6 and V is TRBV19, with TRBD1 matching over 9 bases. In germline, CDR1 is LNHDA, CDR2 SQIVND (reference sequence). J gave up 1 base and V 3 bases, and 4 bases lay outside the gene matches. CDR3 length equals 17 residues. The CDR3 region has the DNA TGTGCCAGTAGTATCCGGGACAGGGATTCTGGGGCCAACGTCCTGACTTTC. Translating it yields CASSIRDRDSGANVLTF.

Only one count was recorded for this clone. V is TRBV2 and J is TRBJ1-2, with D possibly TRBD1 on 6 matching bases. CDR1 is SNHLY and CDR2 is FYNNEI in the germline V gene. The CDR3 totals 15 residues. The germline V and J ends were trimmed by 6 bases and 6 bases, with 20 bases remaining between them. In nucleotides, the CDR3 is TGTGCCAGCAGACCTCCCGCGGGGGCAAGGGATGGCTACACCTTC. Encoded protein: CASRPPAGARDGYTF.

The rearrangement joins TRBV5-5 to TRBJ1-5, with D possibly being TRBD1 (5 bases). CDR3 length equals 14 residues. In germline, CDR1 is SGHKS, CDR2 YYEKEE (reference sequence). Trimming cost V 5 bases and J 5 bases, with 14 bases left between them. As DNA, the CDR3 is TGTGCCAGCAGTCAGACAGTATCGGATCAGCCCCAGCATTTT. Translation gives CASSQTVSDQPQHF. Based on the CDR3 plus reference TRBV5-5 and TRBJ1-5, the full variable domain is DAGVTQSPTHLIKTRGQQVTLRCSPISGHKSVSWYQQVLGQGPQFIFQYYEKEERGRGNFPDRFSARQFPNYSSELNVNALLLGDSALYLCASSQTVSDQPQHFGDGTRLSIL.

This chain joins TRBV5-4 and TRBJ1-4, with D possibly being TRBD1 (5 bases). The germline V and J ends were trimmed by 4 bases and 3 bases, with 19 bases remaining between them. Germline V CDR1 and CDR2: SGHNT, YYREEE (reference sequence). The CDR3 consists of 17 residues. The CDR3 DNA is TGTGCCAGCAGCGTCCTATTACCGGGGGTGGCTAATGAAAAACTGTTTTTT. Its protein product is CASSVLLPGVANEKLFF. Filled out from reference TRBV5-4 and TRBJ1-4, the complete variable domain reads ETGVTQSPTHLIKTRGQQVTLRCSSQSGHNTVSWYQQALGQGPQFIFQYYREEENGRGNFPPRFSGLQFPNYSSELNVNALELDDSALYLCASSVLLPGVANEKLFFGSGTQLSVL.

J is TRBJ1-1 and V is TRBV27, with 10 bases matching TRBD1. CDR3 length: 15 amino acids. Germline assignment: CDR1 MNHEY and CDR2 SMNVEV (reference sequence). V shed 4 bases, J shed 1 base, and the junction held 3 bases outside the gene matches. The CDR3 nucleotides are TGTGCCAGCAGTTGGGACAGGGGACCGAACACTGAAGCTTTCTTT. Its protein is CASSWDRGPNTEAFF.

The chain recombines TRBV5-1 with TRBJ2-3; possible D gene TRBD2, 6 bases. The CDR3 covers 16 residues. The V gene lost 5 bases and the J gene lost 4 bases, with 20 bases spanning the gap. The V gene's germline CDR1 is SGHRS and CDR2 YFSETQ. The CDR3 DNA reads as TGCGCCAGCAGTCCATCACTAGCAGGAGTGGCAGATACGCAGTATTTT. As protein: CASSPSLAGVADTQYF.